The 15 T cell receptor beta chains listed next were all sequenced from one sample in a study of cytomegalovirus exposure and HLA in healthy donors. The PCR employed 60 Vbeta primers together with 13 Jbeta primers. The protocol was immunoSEQ multiplex PCR, while the TCRdb copy is restricted to in-frame clones and leaves out a portion. The table records about 190,000 clones, about four fifths of them present only once. Sequenced sample: PBMCs. The receptors come from a man aged 40-49 years in good health and CMV-seropositive.

V usage is TRBV4-1 and J usage is TRBJ2-1; maybe TRBD1 (6 bases). This CDR3 has 13 residues. The V gene lost 3 bases and the J gene lost 9 bases, with 12 bases spanning the gap. The germline V gene encodes CDR1 MGHRA and CDR2 YSYEKL. CDR3 region: CASSQARGLEQFF. The CDR3 coding sequence is TGCGCCAGCAGCCAGGCCAGGGGCCTTGAGCAGTTCTTC.

The chain links TRBV6-5 to TRBJ1-2; the match to TRBD1 covers 7 bases. Looked up from germline, CDR1 is MNHEY and CDR2 is SVGAGI. The CDR3 spans 15 residues. The V and J ends lost 0 bases and 5 bases, in that order; junction bases with no gene match: 6. The CDR3 DNA reads TGTGCCAGCAGTTACTCGCGGGTACAGGGGTATGGCTACACCTTC. This encodes CASSYSRVQGYGYTF.

The rearrangement uses TRBV7-2 and TRBJ2-7; TRBD1 aligns across 11 bases. V trimming: 5 bases; J trimming: 2 bases; junction bases outside the gene matches: 11. This CDR3 region has 17 residues. Per germline, CDR1 SGHTA and CDR2 FQGNSA. CDR3: CASSNLGAGQGAYEQYF. The CDR3 DNA reads TGTGCCAGCAGCAATTTGGGCGCGGGACAGGGGGCCTACGAGCAGTACTTC.

This clone has a single count. The chain joins TRBV7-8 to TRBJ2-5; 15 bases agree with TRBD2. The tail of the sequence fits TRBJ2-7 better, so the J call may be wrong. CDR1 and CDR2 from the germline V gene are SGHVS and FQNEAQ. The CDR3 is made up of 15 amino acids. The CDR3 nucleotides are TGTGCCAGCAGCGAGGGACTAGCGGGAGGCTACGAGCAGTACTTC. Amino acid sequence: CASSEGLAGGYEQYF.

This clone was seen more than once but under ten times. The chain is built from TRBV10-3 and TRBJ1-1, with 10 bases identical to TRBD1. The CDR3 contains 13 residues. V lost 10 bases, J lost 4 bases, and 6 bases stayed unmatched. CDR1 and CDR2 from the germline V gene are ENHRY and SYGVKD. The CDR3 DNA sequence: TGTGCCACCCAGACAGGGGGCGTCACTGAAGCTTTCTTT. Translation: CATQTGGVTEAFF.

This chain joins TRBV29-1 and TRBJ2-1; 9 nucleotides agree with TRBD2. Germline CDR1 SQVTM, CDR2 ANQGSEA. CDR3 length equals 13 residues. Germline trimming cut 4 bases from V and 10 bases from J; bases unmatched to any gene: 8. The CDR3: CSVVAGGRKEQFF. The CDR3, as DNA: TGCAGCGTTGTGGCGGGGGGGCGAAAAGAGCAGTTCTTC.

V usage is TRBV4-2 and J usage is TRBJ2-2; D unclear. The germline gives CDR1 LGHNA, CDR2 YNFKEQ. This CDR3 has 13 amino acids. V was pared by 2 bases and J by 3 bases, with 4 bases between. CDR3 in DNA: TGTGCCAGCAGCCAACCAGACACCGGGGAGCTGTTTTTT. Residues: CASSQPDTGELFF.

The chain joins TRBV5-6 to TRBJ2-7, with 7 bases aligning to TRBD1. The V and J ends lost 2 bases and 12 bases, in that order; junction bases with no gene match: 5. The CDR3 contains 11 residues. In germline, CDR1 is SGHDT, CDR2 YYEEEE. This CDR3 reads CASSFDRVLYF. CDR3 DNA: TGTGCCAGCAGCTTTGACAGGGTGCTGTACTTC. The whole variable domain, filled in from reference TRBV5-6 and TRBJ2-7, reads DAGVTQSPTHLIKTRGQQVTLRCSPKSGHDTVSWYQQALGQGPQFIFQYYEEEERQRGNFPDRFSGHQFPNYSSELNVNALLLGDSALYLCASSFDRVLYFGPGTRLTVT.

This clone was picked up a small number of times. The chain combines TRBV19 with TRBJ1-2; a weak D match, TRBD1 (6 bases). Germline V gene sequence: CDR1 LNHDA, CDR2 SQIVND (reference sequence). The CDR3 totals 15 residues. Trimming took 4 bases from V and 1 from J, leaving 13 bases between them. The CDR3 protein is CASSTEQGLNYGYTF. CDR3 coding DNA: TGTGCCAGTAGTACTGAACAGGGCCTTAACTATGGCTACACCTTC. Drawing the rest from reference TRBV19 and TRBJ1-2, the complete variable domain is DGGITQSPKYLFRKEGQNVTLSCEQNLNHDAMYWYRQDPGQGLRLIYYSQIVNDFQKGDIAEGYSVSREKKESFPLTVTSAQKNPTAFYLCASSTEQGLNYGYTFGSGTRLTVV.

The rearrangement uses TRBV6-5 and TRBJ2-5, with 9 bases matching TRBD2. The CDR3 length is 16 residues. Germline V gene sequence: CDR1 MNHEY, CDR2 SVGAGI. V shed 4 bases and J 6 bases; nucleotides not matched to a gene: 12. The CDR3, as DNA: TGTGCCAGCAGTTCGGGGGGGCTAGCGGGGTCGAAGACCCAGTACTTC. It is translated as CASSSGGLAGSKTQYF.

This sequence joins TRBV2 and TRBJ2-7; TRBD2 aligns across 11 bases. The germline V gene encodes CDR1 SNHLY and CDR2 FYNNEI. V shed 5 bases, J shed 2 bases, and the junction held 5 bases outside the gene matches. The CDR3 covers 15 residues. CDR3 in DNA: TGTGCCAGCAGTTCCGGGACTAGCGGTACCTACGAGCAGTACTTC. Its translation: CASSSGTSGTYEQYF. Supplemented by reference TRBV2 and TRBJ2-7, the full variable domain reads EPEVTQTPSHQVTQMGQEVILRCVPISNHLYFYWYRQILGQKVEFLVSFYNNEISEKSEIFDDQFSVERPDGSNFTLKIRSTKLEDSAMYFCASSSGTSGTYEQYFGPGTRLTVT.

CDR3 DNA: TGTGCCAGCAACGGCGGGGGTTGGGAAAAACTGTTTTTT. As protein: CASNGGGWEKLFF. The chain joins TRBV11-3 to TRBJ1-4, with D perhaps TRBD1 (5 bases). V was cut by 7 bases and J by 8 bases, with 14 bases left in between. In germline, CDR1 is SGHNT, CDR2 YENEEA. This CDR3 has 13 amino acids.

This clone appeared a single time. The chain links TRBV5-6 to TRBJ2-3; TRBD2 aligns across 8 bases. From germline, CDR1 is SGHDT and CDR2 YYEEEE. This CDR3 has 15 residues. Trimming cost V 5 bases and J 5 bases; bases outside gene matches: 10. In DNA form, the CDR3 reads TGTGCCAGCAGGCCCGCAAGGGGACTAGGAGATACGCAGTATTTT. Protein sequence: CASRPARGLGDTQYF.

This chain joins TRBV2 and TRBJ2-3; D may be TRBD1 (5 bases). Per the germline V gene, CDR1 is SNHLY and CDR2 is FYNNEI. This CDR3 spans 13 amino acids. V lost 4 bases and J 5 bases, leaving 10 bases between the germline ends. The CDR3 loop reads CASSVLREDTQYF. CDR3 DNA sequence: TGTGCCAGCAGTGTTCTCAGGGAAGATACGCAGTATTTT.

The rearrangement links TRBV5-1 to TRBJ1-2; D ambiguous. The germline CDR1 and CDR2 sequences are SGHRS and YFSETQ. The germline V and J ends were trimmed by 2 bases and 0 bases, with 5 bases remaining between them. CDR3 size: 13 residues. The DNA of the CDR3 is TGCGCCAGCAGCTTCAACACTAACTATGGCTACACCTTC. This sequence encodes CASSFNTNYGYTF.